Listed here are 3 T cell receptor beta chains from one sample, sequenced in a study of CD8 T cell repertoires and HIV-1 epitope variants. Assay used: immunoSEQ multiplex PCR; TCRdb lists only in-frame clones, some missing. The sample includes about 95,000 clones, roughly four fifths of them seen just once. Material: uncultured baseline CD8+ T cells from peripheral blood mononuclear cells (PBMCs). These receptors all stem from a male donor with HIV.

V usage is TRBV4-3 and J usage is TRBJ1-2; no definite D call. CDR3 length: 16 amino acids. Trimming removed 3 bases from V and 3 bases from J, with 17 bases in between. CDR1 LGHNA and CDR2 YSLEER come from the germline V gene. The chain's CDR3 is CASSQALGINDYGYTF. As DNA, the CDR3 is TGCGCCAGCAGCCAGGCTTTAGGGATTAATGACTATGGCTACACCTTC.

The CDR3 is CASSLEGRGPHEQYF. CDR3 DNA: TGTGCCAGCAGCTTGGAGGGCAGGGGCCCCCACGAGCAGTACTTC. The rearrangement uses TRBV5-4 and TRBJ2-7; perhaps TRBD1 as D (6 bases). Per the germline V gene, CDR1 is SGHNT and CDR2 is YYREEE (reference sequence). This CDR3 has 15 residues. V was pared by 0 bases and J by 5 bases, with 15 bases between.

The V call is TRBV29-1, the J call TRBJ1-2, with TRBD1 matching 9 bases. With V trimmed by 1 base and J by 8 bases, 8 bases remained unmatched. The CDR3 runs to 14 residues. CDR1 and CDR2 from the germline V gene are SQVTM and ANQGSEA. In DNA, the CDR3 is TGCAGCGTTGAAGGTCGGGGACAGGGTCGAGGCTACACCTTC. Protein sequence: CSVEGRGQGRGYTF.